These T cell receptor beta chains were read from a single sample in a study of T cell responses to AZD1222 COVID-19 vaccine. This table comes from immunoSEQ multiplex PCR, and its TCRdb copy is limited to in-frame clones, with some not included. The sample has over 85,000 clones, around 90% seen once. Sequenced here: peripheral blood, sampled 28 days after the second AZD1222 dose. These receptors all come from an adult who received the AZD1222 COVID-19 vaccine. The CDR3 runs from the conserved cysteine through the conserved F or W. Fields, in order: V gene, clone size, D gene, J gene, CDR3 protein, CDR3 DNA. The D gene is left open where the match is weak. The size field is filled for only some rows; it gives once, few, many or a size class.

v_call: TRBV9
clone_size: few
d_call: TRBD2
j_call: TRBJ2-1
cdr3_aa: CASSVGSGGLAGGNEQFF
cdr3_nt: TGTGCCAGCAGCGTCGGAAGTGGCGGACTAGCGGGGGGTAATGAGCAGTTCTTC

v_call: TRBV10-2
clone_size: -
d_call: -
j_call: TRBJ1-6
cdr3_aa: CASSVAGWGNSPLHF
cdr3_nt: TGCGCCAGCAGTGTAGCAGGGTGGGGTAATTCACCCCTCCACTTT

v_call: TRBV7-2
clone_size: -
d_call: -
j_call: TRBJ2-7
cdr3_aa: CASSRVLDDEQYF
cdr3_nt: TGTGCCAGCAGCCGGGTACTAGACGACGAGCAGTACTTC

v_call: TRBV7-3
clone_size: -
d_call: TRBD1
j_call: TRBJ1-1
cdr3_aa: CASSLTGVNTEAFF
cdr3_nt: TGTGCCAGCAGCCTAACAGGGGTGAACACTGAAGCTTTCTTT

v_call: TRBV14
clone_size: -
d_call: TRBD1
j_call: TRBJ1-2
cdr3_aa: CASSPPGTGYYGYTF
cdr3_nt: TGTGCCAGCAGCCCGCCGGGGACAGGGTACTATGGCTACACCTTC

v_call: TRBV18
clone_size: once
d_call: -
j_call: TRBJ1-1
cdr3_aa: CASSPGGGNTEAFF
cdr3_nt: TGTGCCAGCTCACCGGGCGGGGGAAACACTGAAGCTTTCTTT

v_call: TRBV7-2
clone_size: -
d_call: -
j_call: TRBJ1-5
cdr3_aa: CASSLALGRDQPQHF
cdr3_nt: TGTGCCAGCAGCTTAGCGCTCGGCAGGGATCAGCCCCAGCATTTT

v_call: TRBV5-5
clone_size: -
d_call: -
j_call: TRBJ2-1
cdr3_aa: CASSAQNVGSTYNEQFF
cdr3_nt: TGTGCCAGCAGCGCACAAAATGTAGGGTCTACCTACAATGAGCAGTTCTTC

v_call: TRBV18
clone_size: few
d_call: -
j_call: TRBJ2-5
cdr3_aa: CASSPAEETQYF
cdr3_nt: TGTGCCAGCTCACCAGCGGAGGAGACCCAGTACTTC

v_call: TRBV6-5
clone_size: -
d_call: -
j_call: TRBJ2-7
cdr3_aa: CASRMDSNYEQYF
cdr3_nt: TGTGCCAGCAGGATGGACAGTAACTACGAGCAGTACTTC

v_call: TRBV7-8
clone_size: -
d_call: TRBD1
j_call: TRBJ1-1
cdr3_aa: CASSRDRGTEAFF
cdr3_nt: TGTGCCAGCAGCCGAGACAGGGGCACTGAAGCTTTCTTT

v_call: TRBV27
clone_size: -
d_call: -
j_call: TRBJ2-2
cdr3_aa: CASSLGWSFTGELFF
cdr3_nt: TGTGCCAGCAGTTTAGGCTGGTCTTTTACCGGGGAGCTGTTTTTT

v_call: TRBV2
clone_size: -
d_call: -
j_call: TRBJ1-1
cdr3_aa: CASGQTSEAFF
cdr3_nt: TGTGCCAGCGGCCAGACCTCTGAAGCTTTCTTT

v_call: TRBV7-2
clone_size: -
d_call: TRBD1
j_call: TRBJ1-5
cdr3_aa: CASSSPGDSNRNQPQHF
cdr3_nt: TGTGCCAGCAGCTCCCCAGGGGACAGCAATAGAAATCAGCCCCAGCATTTT

v_call: TRBV7-9
clone_size: -
d_call: -
j_call: TRBJ2-7
cdr3_aa: CASSFMEGEQYF
cdr3_nt: TGTGCCAGCAGCTTTATGGAGGGCGAGCAGTACTTC

v_call: TRBV19
clone_size: -
d_call: TRBD1
j_call: TRBJ1-2
cdr3_aa: CASQMGQGADGYTF
cdr3_nt: TGTGCCAGCCAGATGGGACAGGGGGCTGATGGCTACACCTTC

v_call: TRBV5-5
clone_size: -
d_call: -
j_call: TRBJ2-1
cdr3_aa: CASSYSTLQGGEQFF
cdr3_nt: TGTGCCAGCAGCTATTCTACCTTACAGGGCGGTGAGCAGTTCTTC

v_call: TRBV6-5
clone_size: -
d_call: TRBD1
j_call: TRBJ2-5
cdr3_aa: CASIMTGGRGETQYF
cdr3_nt: TGTGCCAGCATTATGACAGGGGGCAGGGGAGAGACCCAGTACTTC

v_call: TRBV7-9
clone_size: -
d_call: -
j_call: TRBJ1-4
cdr3_aa: CASSPRDIYNEKLFF
cdr3_nt: TGTGCCAGCAGCCCGAGGGACATCTATAATGAAAAACTGTTTTTT

v_call: TRBV9
clone_size: -
d_call: -
j_call: TRBJ2-3
cdr3_aa: CASSSRHLSTDTQYF
cdr3_nt: TGTGCCAGCAGCTCAAGGCACCTTAGCACAGATACGCAGTATTTT

v_call: TRBV28
clone_size: -
d_call: -
j_call: TRBJ2-7
cdr3_aa: CATDGGQTYNEQYF
cdr3_nt: TGTGCCACCGACGGGGGACAGACCTACAACGAGCAGTACTTC

v_call: TRBV2
clone_size: -
d_call: -
j_call: TRBJ1-1
cdr3_aa: CASIRGPNTEAFF
cdr3_nt: TGTGCCAGCATCCGGGGGCCGAACACTGAAGCTTTCTTT

v_call: TRBV7-9
clone_size: -
d_call: -
j_call: TRBJ2-7
cdr3_aa: CASSHEGGEQYF
cdr3_nt: TGTGCCAGCAGCCATGAGGGGGGAGAGCAGTACTTC

v_call: TRBV7-8
clone_size: -
d_call: TRBD2
j_call: TRBJ2-1
cdr3_aa: CASILSSGGYGTEQFF
cdr3_nt: TGTGCCAGCATCCTTTCTAGCGGCGGGTATGGGACTGAGCAGTTCTTC

v_call: TRBV18
clone_size: -
d_call: TRBD1
j_call: TRBJ1-1
cdr3_aa: CASSQLTGGNTEAFF
cdr3_nt: TGTGCCAGCTCACAGCTTACAGGGGGTAACACTGAAGCTTTCTTT

v_call: TRBV5-1
clone_size: -
d_call: -
j_call: TRBJ1-2
cdr3_aa: CASSPQQGGSGGYTF
cdr3_nt: TGCGCCAGCAGCCCGCAACAGGGAGGCAGTGGTGGCTACACCTTC

v_call: TRBV18
clone_size: -
d_call: -
j_call: TRBJ1-6
cdr3_aa: CASSPDINNSPLHF
cdr3_nt: TGTGCCAGCTCACCGGACATCAATAATTCACCCCTCCACTTT

v_call: TRBV19
clone_size: -
d_call: -
j_call: TRBJ1-2
cdr3_aa: CASSIRGSLYGYTF
cdr3_nt: TGTGCCAGTAGTATCCGAGGCTCCCTTTATGGCTACACCTTC

v_call: TRBV4-2
clone_size: -
d_call: -
j_call: TRBJ1-3
cdr3_aa: CASSRAKDGNTIYF
cdr3_nt: TGTGCCAGCAGCAGGGCTAAAGACGGAAACACCATATATTTT

v_call: TRBV5-4
clone_size: -
d_call: TRBD2
j_call: TRBJ2-5
cdr3_aa: CASSLRLAAQETQYF
cdr3_nt: TGTGCCAGCAGCTTGCGACTAGCGGCTCAAGAGACCCAGTACTTC

v_call: TRBV7-2
clone_size: -
d_call: -
j_call: TRBJ2-7
cdr3_aa: CASSLNRGGTYEQYF
cdr3_nt: TGTGCCAGCAGCTTAAACAGGGGGGGGACCTACGAGCAGTACTTC

v_call: TRBV5-1
clone_size: -
d_call: -
j_call: TRBJ2-5
cdr3_aa: CASSGGTPQETQYF
cdr3_nt: TGCGCCAGCAGCGGCGGGACTCCTCAAGAGACCCAGTACTTC

v_call: TRBV6-5
clone_size: -
d_call: -
j_call: TRBJ1-3
cdr3_aa: CASRDNSGNTIYF
cdr3_nt: TGTGCCAGCAGGGACAACTCTGGAAACACCATATATTTT

v_call: TRBV24-1
clone_size: -
d_call: -
j_call: TRBJ2-1
cdr3_aa: CATSDVTSSYNEQFF
cdr3_nt: TGTGCCACCAGTGATGTTACTAGCTCCTACAATGAGCAGTTCTTC

v_call: TRBV7-2
clone_size: -
d_call: TRBD1
j_call: TRBJ2-2
cdr3_aa: CASSQSLQGDGELFF
cdr3_nt: TGTGCCAGCAGCCAATCACTACAGGGGGACGGGGAGCTGTTTTTT

v_call: TRBV7-2
clone_size: -
d_call: TRBD2
j_call: TRBJ2-7
cdr3_aa: CASSLAGASGYEQYF
cdr3_nt: TGTGCCAGCAGCCTAGCGGGGGCTAGCGGTTACGAGCAGTACTTC

v_call: TRBV28
clone_size: -
d_call: -
j_call: TRBJ1-4
cdr3_aa: CASSPWDGMSTNEKLFF
cdr3_nt: TGTGCCAGCAGTCCCTGGGACGGCATGTCAACTAATGAAAAACTGTTTTTT

v_call: TRBV4-1
clone_size: -
d_call: TRBD1
j_call: TRBJ1-1
cdr3_aa: CASSQEVPVPGQVGVNTEAFF
cdr3_nt: TGCGCCAGCAGCCAAGAAGTGCCAGTCCCGGGACAGGTAGGGGTGAACACTGAAGCTTTCTTT

v_call: TRBV18
clone_size: once
d_call: TRBD1
j_call: TRBJ1-5
cdr3_aa: CASSLGQGSNQPQHF
cdr3_nt: TGTGCCAGCTCGCTCGGACAGGGAAGCAATCAGCCCCAGCATTTT

v_call: TRBV28
clone_size: -
d_call: -
j_call: TRBJ2-7
cdr3_aa: CASSLGGRGDTYEQYF
cdr3_nt: TGTGCCAGCAGTCTCGGTGGGAGGGGGGACACCTACGAGCAGTACTTC

v_call: TRBV5-1
clone_size: -
d_call: -
j_call: TRBJ2-5
cdr3_aa: CASRSEETQYF
cdr3_nt: TGCGCCAGCAGGTCCGAAGAGACCCAGTACTTC

v_call: TRBV6-2/TRBV6-3
clone_size: once
d_call: TRBD1
j_call: TRBJ2-7
cdr3_aa: CASSPRDRGSYEQYF
cdr3_nt: TGTGCCAGCAGCCCCCGGGACAGGGGTTCCTACGAGCAGTACTTC

v_call: TRBV7-2
clone_size: -
d_call: -
j_call: TRBJ1-1
cdr3_aa: CASRRTAEAREAFF
cdr3_nt: TGTGCCAGCAGGAGGACAGCGGAGGCCCGTGAAGCTTTCTTT

v_call: TRBV5-1
clone_size: -
d_call: -
j_call: TRBJ2-3
cdr3_aa: CASSLQNTQYF
cdr3_nt: TGCGCCAGCAGCTTACAGAATACGCAGTATTTT

v_call: TRBV5-1
clone_size: -
d_call: TRBD1
j_call: TRBJ2-5
cdr3_aa: CASSLEPAGTEETQYF
cdr3_nt: TGCGCCAGCAGCTTGGAACCAGCCGGGACAGAAGAGACCCAGTACTTC

v_call: TRBV4-2
clone_size: -
d_call: -
j_call: TRBJ1-2
cdr3_aa: CASSQPGAPSGEGYTF
cdr3_nt: TGTGCCAGCAGCCAGCCCGGGGCTCCCTCGGGCGAAGGCTACACCTTC